The text below deals with one T cell receptor (beta chain). The repertoire was sequenced with immunoSEQ multiplex PCR; TCRdb's copy has only in-frame clones and lacks some. Of just over 150,000 clones listed, approximately 93% are singletons. The data originate from a study of control samples from healthy donors and cancer patients. V lost 0 bases and J 6 bases, leaving 6 bases between the germline ends. The germline V gene encodes CDR1 LGHDT and CDR2 YNNKEL (reference sequence). The CDR3 is 13 amino acids. This chain joins TRBV3-1 (or the pseudogene TRBV3-2) and TRBJ2-1; D is unresolved. Sequencing was performed on blood. The sequence was obtained from a man aged 45 to 65 in good health. CDR3 DNA sequence: TGTGCCAGCAGCCAAGATATTACCAATGAGCAGTTCTTC. Translation: CASSQDITNEQFF.